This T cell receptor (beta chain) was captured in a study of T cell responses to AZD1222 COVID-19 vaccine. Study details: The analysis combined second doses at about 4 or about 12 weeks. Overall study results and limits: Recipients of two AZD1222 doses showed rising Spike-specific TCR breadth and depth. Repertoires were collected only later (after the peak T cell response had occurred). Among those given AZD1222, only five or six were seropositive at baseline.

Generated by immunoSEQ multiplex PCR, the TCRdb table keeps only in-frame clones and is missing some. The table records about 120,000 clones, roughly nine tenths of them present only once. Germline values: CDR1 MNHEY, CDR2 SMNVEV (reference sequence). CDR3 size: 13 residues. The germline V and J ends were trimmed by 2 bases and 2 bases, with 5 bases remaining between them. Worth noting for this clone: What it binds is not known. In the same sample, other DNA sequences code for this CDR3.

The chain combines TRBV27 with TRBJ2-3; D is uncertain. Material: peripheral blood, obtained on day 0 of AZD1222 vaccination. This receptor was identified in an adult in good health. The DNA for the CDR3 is TGTGCCAGCAGTTTAGGGGTCACAGATACGCAGTATTTT. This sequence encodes CASSLGVTDTQYF.